These 32 T cell receptor beta chains were sequenced from one sample in a study of T-cell memory formation after mild COVID-19. TCRdb re-called the 5' RACE reads with MiXCR, one entry per CDR3 protein. The table has roughly 350,000 distinct CDR3 sequences, 28% seen once. What was sequenced was PBMCs or a T cell subset sorted from them (not recorded which). These receptors originate from an adult woman who had mild COVID-19 (a few samples of this study predate the infection). Cell type and time point are not known.

V usage is TRBV4-2 and J usage is TRBJ1-1; D possibly corresponds to TRBD1 (6 bases). In germline, CDR1 is LGHNA, CDR2 YNFKEQ. The CDR3 is 14 residues long. The V and J ends lost 6 bases and 4 bases respectively, with 15 bases between them. CDR3 sequence reads: CASSPKTGSTEAFF. The CDR3 nucleotides are TGTGCCAGCAGTCCTAAGACAGGCAGCACTGAAGCTTTCTTT.

This clonotype was seen only a few times. The genes are TRBV7-9 and TRBJ2-1, with 9 bases lining up with TRBD2. The CDR3 is 16 residues long. V lost 6 bases to trimming and J lost 4 bases; unmatched junction nucleotides: 10. Germline V lookup: CDR1 SEHNR, CDR2 FQNEAQ (reference sequence). DNA for the CDR3: TGTGCCAGCAGTCTTAGCGGGAGACGGGTATACAATGAGCAGTTCTTC. It encodes CASSLSGRRVYNEQFF. Looking up the rest from reference TRBV7-9 and TRBJ2-1 gives the full variable domain: DTGVSQNPRHKITKRGQNVTFRCDPISEHNRLYWYRQTLGQGPEFLTYFQNEAQLEKSRLLSDRFSAERPKGSFSTLEIQRTEQGDSAMYLCASSLSGRRVYNEQFFGPGTRLTVL.

This clonotype turned up a few times. V usage is TRBV5-1 and J usage is TRBJ1-1; 7 bases line up with TRBD1. Germline-derived CDR1 and CDR2 are SGHRS and YFSETQ. This CDR3 region has 14 residues. The V and J ends lost 1 base and 3 bases, in that order; junction bases with no gene match: 3. The CDR3 coding sequence is TGCGCCAGCAGCTTGTCTACAGGGGACACTGAAGCTTTCTTT. The encoded protein is CASSLSTGDTEAFF.

CDR3 protein: CATGSSFVSGRAITGELFF. The DNA for the CDR3 is TGTGCCACCGGTTCCTCATTTGTTAGCGGGAGGGCCATCACCGGGGAGCTGTTTTTT. The chain combines TRBV15 with TRBJ2-2; 11 nucleotides align to TRBD2. Trimming removed 8 bases from V and 4 bases from J; junction bases left unmatched: 18. Germline CDR1 reads LNHNV; CDR2 reads YYDKDF (reference sequence). The CDR3 extends over 19 amino acids.

This clonotype was seen a few times. The chain has TRBV15 and TRBJ1-1, with D possibly TRBD1 on 6 matching bases. With 2 bases removed from V and 6 bases from J, the gap between germline ends came to 10 bases. Germline V lookup: CDR1 LNHNV, CDR2 YYDKDF (reference sequence). The CDR3 consists of 13 residues. The DNA of the CDR3 is TGTGCCACCAGCAGAAACAGGGATGCTGAAGCTTTCTTT. Its protein is CATSRNRDAEAFF.

This clonotype appeared a few times. The DNA for the CDR3 is TGCGCCAGCAGCCAGGACCATCCCTCGACAGGGTTTTCGAACATTCAGTACTTC. Translated: CASSQDHPSTGFSNIQYF. This chain connects TRBV4-3 to TRBJ2-4, with 7 bases matching TRBD1. Germline V lookup: CDR1 LGHNA, CDR2 YSLEER. With V trimmed by 3 bases and J by 7 bases, 18 bases remained unmatched. The CDR3 consists of 18 residues.

The rearrangement joins TRBV9 to TRBJ1-2; a possible D gene is TRBD1 (6 bases). Per the germline V gene, CDR1 is SGDLS and CDR2 is YYNGEE. Between the trimmed V and J ends, which lost 0 bases and 0 bases, there was a span of 15 bases. This CDR3 is built from 17 residues. The CDR3: CASSVGPGHPANYGYTF. The CDR3 coding sequence is TGTGCCAGCAGCGTAGGACCGGGACACCCAGCTAACTATGGCTACACCTTC.

The V call is TRBV12-3 or TRBV12-4, the J call TRBJ2-1; 13 bases are a match to TRBD2. V lost 5 bases to trimming and J lost 1 base; unmatched junction nucleotides: 5. The CDR3 spans 17 residues. For the CDR3, the DNA is TGTGCCAGCAGTCCGCGGACTAGCGGGAGATCCTACAATGAGCAGTTCTTC. This codes for CASSPRTSGRSYNEQFF.

The chain joins TRBV7-9 to TRBJ2-1, with 7 positions matching TRBD2. CDR3 size: 18 residues. V lost 3 bases, J lost 10 bases, and 21 bases stayed unmatched. CDR1 and CDR2 from the germline V gene are SEHNR and FQNEAQ (reference sequence). The CDR3 bases are TGTGCCAGCAGCTTGGCGAACCGTCTAGCGGATTCCTCCTACGAGCAGTTCTTC. It specifies CASSLANRLADSSYEQFF. The full variable domain, its missing parts supplied by reference TRBV7-9 and TRBJ2-1, is DTGVSQNPRHKITKRGQNVTFRCDPISEHNRLYWYRQTLGQGPEFLTYFQNEAQLEKSRLLSDRFSAERPKGSFSTLEIQRTEQGDSAMYLCASSLANRLADSSYEQFFGPGTRLTVL.

This clonotype was found many times. The chain has TRBV20-1 and TRBJ2-1; a weak D match, TRBD1 (5 bases). Germline V gives CDR1 DFQATT, CDR2 SNEGSKA (reference sequence). Trimming shortened V by 0 bases and J by 9 bases, and 12 bases separated the two germline ends. The CDR3 runs 13 residues. The CDR3: CSARDTGVSEQFF. The CDR3 DNA sequence: TGCAGTGCTAGAGATACAGGTGTCTCTGAGCAGTTCTTC.

This chain connects TRBV7-9 to TRBJ1-2; perhaps TRBD1 as D (6 bases). The ends were cut back, 4 bases at V and 0 bases at J, with 12 bases in the middle. The germline V gene has CDR1 SEHNR and CDR2 FQNEAQ (reference sequence). The CDR3 has 15 residues. The CDR3 DNA sequence: TGTGCCAGCAGCTCAGAGGACAGCCCTAACTATGGCTACACCTTC. Encoded protein: CASSSEDSPNYGYTF.

J is TRBJ2-5 and V is TRBV4-2, with 7 nucleotides matching TRBD1. V dropped 1 base and J dropped 2; count of bases not matched to a gene: 4. Per germline, CDR1 LGHNA and CDR2 YNFKEQ. The CDR3 sequence is 15 residues long. CDR3 sequence reads: CASSQAQGQQETQYF. DNA of the CDR3: TGTGCCAGCAGCCAAGCTCAGGGACAGCAAGAGACCCAGTACTTC.

The CDR3 nucleotides are TGTGCCAGCAGCCATCTCGGGACTGGGTACTACAATGAGCAGTTCTTC. This sequence encodes CASSHLGTGYYNEQFF. V gene TRBV7-3 combines with J gene TRBJ2-1; a possible D gene is TRBD2 (6 bases). The germline V gene has CDR1 SGHTA and CDR2 FQGTGA. Trimming stripped 5 bases from V and 3 bases from J, with 17 bases between. The CDR3 runs 16 residues.

This clonotype was seen more than once but under ten times. The chain couples TRBV7-2 to TRBJ2-1; D is uncertain. CDR1 SGHTA and CDR2 FQGNSA come from the germline V gene. V was pared by 2 bases and J by 0 bases, with 8 bases between. The CDR3 has 15 residues. CDR3 coding DNA: TGTGCCAGCAGCTTAACGATTAGCTCCTACAATGAGCAGTTCTTC. Protein product: CASSLTISSYNEQFF. Full variable domain (outside the CDR3, taken from reference TRBV7-2 and TRBJ2-1): GAGVSQSPSNKVTEKGKDVELRCDPISGHTALYWYRQSLGQGLEFLIYFQGNSAPDKSGLPSDRFSAERTGGSVSTLTIQRTQQEDSAVYLCASSLTISSYNEQFFGPGTRLTVL.

This clonotype was seen a handful of times. This sequence joins TRBV19 and TRBJ2-3; D remains ambiguous. Trimming took 5 bases from V and 2 from J, leaving 17 bases between them. The CDR3 has 16 amino acids. Germline V gene data show CDR1 as LNHDA and CDR2 as SQIVND (reference sequence). This chain's CDR3 is CASSPIGYTDTDTQYF. CDR3 sequence (DNA): TGTGCCAGTAGTCCAATCGGTTACACAGACACAGATACGCAGTATTTT.

The chain carries TRBV29-1 and TRBJ2-7; D may be TRBD2 (6 bases). The germline CDR1 and CDR2 sequences are SQVTM and ANQGSEA. The CDR3 is 13 residues long. The ends were cut back, 5 bases at V and 1 base at J, with 12 bases in the middle. The CDR3 loop reads CSVRAGPSYEQYF. In DNA, the CDR3 is TGCAGCGTTAGAGCGGGCCCGTCCTACGAGCAGTACTTC.

This clonotype occurred a few times. The V call is TRBV6-1, the J call TRBJ2-7; 11 nucleotides agree with TRBD1. J lost 1 base, V lost 6 bases, and 5 bases had no gene match. Per germline, CDR1 MNHNS and CDR2 SASEGT. The CDR3 runs 15 residues. CDR3 DNA: TGTGCCAGCAGGGACGGACAGGGGGCTTCCTACGAGCAGTACTTC. Protein product: CASRDGQGASYEQYF.

This clonotype has just a few counts. The V and J genes are TRBV2 and TRBJ1-1; TRBD1 matches 8 bases. The CDR3 is made up of 17 amino acids. V was clipped by 5 bases and J by 0 bases; unmatched bases: 11. Germline V CDR1 and CDR2: SNHLY, FYNNEI. The CDR3 coding sequence is TGTGCCAGCAGTCAACGAACAGGACAGGGAATGAACACTGAAGCTTTCTTT. Translating gives CASSQRTGQGMNTEAFF. The whole variable domain, remainder taken from reference TRBV2 and TRBJ1-1, is EPEVTQTPSHQVTQMGQEVILRCVPISNHLYFYWYRQILGQKVEFLVSFYNNEISEKSEIFDDQFSVERPDGSNFTLKIRSTKLEDSAMYFCASSQRTGQGMNTEAFFGQGTRLTVV.

This clonotype was counted a few times. V and J are TRBV7-2 and TRBJ1-4, with D maybe TRBD1 (6 bases). Between the trimmed V and J ends, which lost 4 bases and 7 bases, there was a span of 19 bases. Germline CDR1 and CDR2: SGHTA and FQGNSA. The CDR3 spans 16 residues. The CDR3 spells CASSSPQQGPGEKLFF. As DNA, the CDR3 is TGTGCCAGCAGCTCGCCGCAACAGGGTCCGGGTGAAAAACTGTTTTTT.

V gene TRBV9 combines with J gene TRBJ2-7; possibly TRBD1 for D (6 bases). The CDR3 loop spans 18 amino acids. V dropped 3 bases and J dropped 0 bases, with 22 bases sitting between them. Per the germline V gene, CDR1 is SGDLS and CDR2 is YYNGEE. Here the CDR3 reads CASSGETPGHATSYEQYF. CDR3 DNA sequence: TGTGCCAGCAGCGGCGAAACCCCGGGACACGCGACCTCCTACGAGCAGTACTTC.

The chain employs TRBV6-1 and TRBJ1-5; D uncertain. V was trimmed by 4 bases and J by 6 bases, leaving 10 bases between them. The germline CDR1 and CDR2 sequences are MNHNS and SASEGT. The CDR3 is 13 amino acids. This CDR3 reads CASSAGFRQPQHF. DNA for the CDR3: TGTGCCAGCAGTGCGGGGTTCCGTCAGCCCCAGCATTTT.

This clonotype was recorded a few times. The gene calls are TRBV12-3 or TRBV12-4 and TRBJ2-7; D may be TRBD1 (6 bases). V lost 5 bases, J lost 4 bases, and 18 bases lay in between. The CDR3 is 15 residues long. DNA of the CDR3: TGTGCCAGCAGTACAGGGCCCGCGCATCTTTACGAGCAGTACTTC. As protein: CASSTGPAHLYEQYF.

The chain joins TRBV12-3 or TRBV12-4 to TRBJ2-3, with 8 bases lining up with TRBD1. Germline trimming cut 2 bases from V and 1 base from J; bases unmatched to any gene: 5. The length of the CDR3 is 16 residues. Here the CDR3 DNA reads TGTGCCAGCAGTTTAATCGGCAGGGGGCGCACAGATACGCAGTATTTT. Protein sequence: CASSLIGRGRTDTQYF.

V is TRBV29-1 and J is TRBJ1-1, with 7 bases fitting TRBD1. V lost 2 bases, J lost 8 bases, and 14 bases stayed unmatched. The CDR3 extends over 15 amino acids. Looked up from germline, CDR1 is SQVTM and CDR2 is ANQGSEA. The CDR3 is CSVEPPGGFTPEAFF. In DNA, the CDR3 is TGCAGCGTTGAACCACCAGGGGGTTTCACTCCCGAAGCTTTCTTT.

The chain combines TRBV5-1 with TRBJ2-3; TRBD2 matches at 12 bases. Germline CDR1 and CDR2: SGHRS and YFSETQ. There are 16 residues in the CDR3. Germline trimming cut 2 bases from V and 6 bases from J; bases unmatched to any gene: 7. CDR3 residues: CASSFRGGLAGDTQYF. In DNA, the CDR3 is TGCGCCAGCAGCTTCCGGGGTGGACTAGCGGGGGATACGCAGTATTTT.

The chain joins TRBV12-3 or TRBV12-4 to TRBJ2-3; no definite D call. The CDR3 length is 13 residues. V shed 6 bases and J shed 1 base, with 8 bases lying between them. The chain's CDR3 is CASSSIGTDTQYF. CDR3 sequence (DNA): TGTGCCAGCAGCTCCATTGGCACAGATACGCAGTATTTT.

This clonotype was detected a few times. The chain uses TRBV29-1 and TRBJ2-6, with D hard to call. This CDR3 has 14 amino acids. V was clipped by 3 bases and J by 1 base, with 7 bases between them. Germline-derived CDR1 and CDR2 are SQVTM and ANQGSEA. The DNA for the CDR3 is TGCAGCGTTGAGTCGAATTCTGGGGCCAACGTCCTGACTTTC. This encodes CSVESNSGANVLTF.

The rearrangement uses TRBV27 and TRBJ1-5; the D gene is possibly TRBD1 (6 bases). CDR1 is MNHEY and CDR2 is SMNVEV in the germline V gene (reference sequence). This CDR3 contains 15 residues. V gave up 2 bases and J gave up 2 bases, with 10 bases separating them. CDR3: CASSLGQSGNQPQHF. The CDR3 DNA reads TGTGCCAGCAGTTTAGGACAGTCGGGCAATCAGCCCCAGCATTTT.

This clonotype has a handful of counts. This chain uses TRBV29-1 with TRBJ2-1, with TRBD1 identical over 8 bases. The J segment lost 0 bases and the V segment lost 7 bases, leaving 5 bases of the junction unmatched. This CDR3 spans 14 amino acids. Germline CDR1 reads SQVTM; CDR2 reads ANQGSEA. The CDR3 region is CSAMTGVSYNEQFF. The CDR3 DNA sequence: TGCAGCGCTATGACAGGGGTCTCCTACAATGAGCAGTTCTTC.

The table lists this clonotype with a few counts. The chain is built from TRBV27 and TRBJ2-1; 11 bases map to TRBD2. V gave up 5 bases and J gave up 8 bases; unmatched junction bases: 8. The CDR3 loop spans 15 amino acids. Germline V gene lookup returns CDR1 MNHEY and CDR2 SMNVEV (reference sequence). The CDR3 loop reads CASSLTSGGTDEQFF. DNA of the CDR3: TGTGCCAGCAGTCTCACTAGCGGGGGCACGGATGAGCAGTTCTTC.

V usage is TRBV9 and J usage is TRBJ2-7; D is undetermined. The CDR3 loop spans 15 amino acids. Germline V gene data show CDR1 as SGDLS and CDR2 as YYNGEE. V was shortened by 0 bases and J by 6 bases, with 16 bases between the two germline ends. CDR3 DNA sequence: TGTGCCAGCAGCGTAGCGGGCACACCGTCGGGCGAGCAGTACTTC. The encoded protein is CASSVAGTPSGEQYF.

This sequence joins TRBV7-9 and TRBJ1-1; D ambiguous. CDR1 and CDR2 (germline): SEHNR, FQNEAQ (reference sequence). The length of the CDR3 is 18 residues. Trimming removed 2 bases at V and 0 bases at J, with 19 bases between. The CDR3 is CASSLNGVAKVVNTEAFF. Written as DNA, the CDR3 is TGTGCCAGCAGCTTAAACGGTGTCGCTAAGGTAGTGAACACTGAAGCTTTCTTT.